Below, 9 T cell receptor beta chains from the same sample are listed, as sequenced in a study of vaccination and CD4 T cells after COVID-19 (dated by TCRdb to 2022 to 2024). The receptor library was made with PCR. The data were produced on an Illumina iSeq 100. DNA from cultured CD4+ T cells underwent TCR sequencing with the Oncomine TCR Beta short-read assay at the Johns Hopkins FTIC core. TCRdb ran its own pipeline on the public reads, namely fastp trimming at Q25 and MiXCR clone calling, and kept in-frame beta chains. Each CDR3 protein gets just one entry, which takes the most common genes and DNA from the rows behind it. Here the sample has fewer than 20,000 distinct CDR3 sequences; around 60% occur a single time. The top ten hold 7.9% of the sample. What the treatment or condition label conveys for this sample: roughly 10-day PBMC culture with coronavirus spike peptide pools or control peptides (ViraFEST assay).

Their specific antigens are unknown. What was sequenced was CD4+ T cells from blood, cultured in vitro. The source is a human donor who had recovered from COVID-19.

This rearrangement joins TRBV7-9 to TRBJ1-6; D is ambiguous. The germline CDR1 and CDR2 sequences are SEHNR and FQNEAQ (reference sequence). The V end was cut by 0 bases, the J end by 5 bases, with 8 bases between. The CDR3 runs 15 residues. The CDR3 DNA reads TGTGCCAGCAGCTTAGCAGGCGGAAATAATTCACCCCTCCACTTT. It encodes CASSLAGGNNSPLHF.

The chain uses TRBV12-3 or TRBV12-4 and TRBJ1-1, with 8 bases that match TRBD1. The V gene end was trimmed by 2 bases and the J gene end by 2 bases; junction bases not matched to a gene: 4. CDR3 length: 15 residues. The CDR3 bases are TGTGCCAGCAGTTTATCGGACAGGGTTAACACTGAAGCTTTCTTT. It translates to CASSLSDRVNTEAFF.

The chain combines TRBV15 with TRBJ1-2, with D possibly TRBD1 on 5 matching bases. This CDR3 region has 14 residues. Trimming left V 4 bases short and J 5 bases short, with 14 bases between. Germline V CDR1 and CDR2: LNHNV, YYDKDF (reference sequence). CDR3 region: CATSMEGDGYGYTF. Written as DNA, the CDR3 is TGTGCCACCAGCATGGAAGGGGACGGATATGGCTACACCTTC.

The genes are TRBV20-1 and TRBJ2-1, with a possible D match to TRBD2 (5 bases). Germline lookup yields CDR1 DFQATT and CDR2 SNEGSKA (reference sequence). CDR3 length: 15 amino acids. V lost 5 bases and J lost 6, with 20 bases in between. The CDR3 here is CSAEAGAPEANEQFF. The CDR3 DNA reads as TGCAGTGCTGAAGCAGGAGCCCCGGAGGCCAATGAGCAGTTCTTC.

This clonotype was detected a few times. The rearrangement links TRBV2 to TRBJ2-5; D gene unclear. CDR3 length: 12 residues. V dropped 2 bases and J dropped 4 bases, with 5 bases sitting between them. Germline V gives CDR1 SNHLY, CDR2 FYNNEI. The CDR3 coding sequence is TGTGCCAGCAGTGAAACGGGAGAGACCCAGTACTTC. It is translated as CASSETGETQYF. The full variable domain, its missing parts supplied by reference TRBV2 and TRBJ2-5, is EPEVTQTPSHQVTQMGQEVILRCVPISNHLYFYWYRQILGQKVEFLVSFYNNEISEKSEIFDDQFSVERPDGSNFTLKIRSTKLEDSAMYFCASSETGETQYFGPGTRLLVL.

The chain employs TRBV20-1 and TRBJ2-7, with a possible D match to TRBD1 (6 bases). Trimming removed 5 bases at V and 9 bases at J, with 17 bases between. There are 12 residues in the CDR3. Germline V CDR1 and CDR2: DFQATT, SNEGSKA (reference sequence). The CDR3 reads CSAGDLSRGQYF. The CDR3 coding sequence is TGCAGTGCTGGGGACCTCTCCAGGGGGCAGTACTTC.

This clonotype was found a few times. CDR3 DNA sequence: TGTGCCAGCAGTTTGACCGGGACAGGGTTCATTGGCTACACCTTC. Translating it yields CASSLTGTGFIGYTF. The chain combines TRBV6-5 with TRBJ1-2, with 9 positions matching TRBD1. This CDR3 has 15 residues. Looked up from germline, CDR1 is MNHEY and CDR2 is SVGAGI. V lost 4 bases and J lost 7; bases outside the gene matches: 10.

This clonotype was seen a handful of times. The CDR3 coding sequence is TGTGCCAGCAGTTACGGTCCTGCAGGGAGGGATTCACCCCTCCACTTT. It translates to CASSYGPAGRDSPLHF. The chain combines TRBV6-5 with TRBJ1-6, with D tentatively TRBD1 (5 bases). The CDR3 runs 16 residues. Germline CDR1 MNHEY, CDR2 SVGAGI. Trimming took 2 bases from V and 8 from J, leaving 16 bases between them.

The chain is built from TRBV28 and TRBJ1-4, with 9 bases identical to TRBD1. From germline, CDR1 is MDHEN and CDR2 SYDVKM. Losses at the gene ends were 11 bases for V and 7 bases for J; bases not matched to a gene: 11. The CDR3 runs to 14 residues. CDR3 region: CASQPGQGVEKLFF. CDR3 coding DNA: TGTGCCTCACAACCGGGACAGGGAGTTGAAAAACTGTTTTTT.